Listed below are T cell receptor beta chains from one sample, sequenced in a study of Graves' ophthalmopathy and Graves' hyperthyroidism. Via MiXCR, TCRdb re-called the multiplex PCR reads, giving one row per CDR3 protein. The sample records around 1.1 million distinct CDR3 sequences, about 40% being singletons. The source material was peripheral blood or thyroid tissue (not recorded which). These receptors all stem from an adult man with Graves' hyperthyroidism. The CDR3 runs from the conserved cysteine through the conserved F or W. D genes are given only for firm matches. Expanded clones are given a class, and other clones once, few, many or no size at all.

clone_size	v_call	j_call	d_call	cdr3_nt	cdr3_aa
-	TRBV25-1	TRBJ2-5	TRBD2	TGTGCCAGCTTAGGGGTAGCGGGGGGGCTTGAAGAGACCCAGTACTTC	CASLGVAGGLEETQYF
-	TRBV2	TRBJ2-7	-	TGTGCCAGCAGTTTTAGCAGCAACTACGAGCAGTACTTC	CASSFSSNYEQYF
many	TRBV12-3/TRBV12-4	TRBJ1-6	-	TGTGCCAGCAGTTTAACTGGCTCAACTTTTCAGTCACCCCTCCACTTT	CASSLTGSTFQSPLHF
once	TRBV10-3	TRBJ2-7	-	TGTGCCAGCAGCCTCCCCCCTAGGGACGAGCAGTACTTC	CASSLPPRDEQYF
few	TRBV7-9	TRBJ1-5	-	TGTGCCAGCAGCCCGGGGGTTAGGGATCAGCCCCAGCATTTT	CASSPGVRDQPQHF
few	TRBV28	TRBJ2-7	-	TGTGCCAGCAGTTACTCATCCGGGAGAGGGTACGAGCAGTACTTC	CASSYSSGRGYEQYF
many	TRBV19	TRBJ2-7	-	TGTGCCAGTAGTATAGATTCCGGCAGCTACGAGCAGTACTTC	CASSIDSGSYEQYF
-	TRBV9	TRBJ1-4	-	TGTGCCAGCAGCGTAGGAGGGCAGATTTTCACTAATGAAAAACTGTTTTTT	CASSVGGQIFTNEKLFF
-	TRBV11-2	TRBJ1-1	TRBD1	TGTGCGACCAGCAGCTGGGGACAGGGGGGTACTGAAGCTTTCTTT	CATSSWGQGGTEAFF
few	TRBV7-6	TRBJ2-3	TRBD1	TGTGCCAGCAGCCCACAGGGGCCGAGCACAGATACGCAGTATTTT	CASSPQGPSTDTQYF
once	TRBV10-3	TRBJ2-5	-	TGTGCCATCAGCGGAGGGCCGGGATACGGGGAGACCCAGTACTTC	CAISGGPGYGETQYF
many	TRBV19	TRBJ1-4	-	TGTGCCAGTAAGCGTTTCTTTGGCGGGACATCTAATGAAAAACTGTTTTTT	CASKRFFGGTSNEKLFF
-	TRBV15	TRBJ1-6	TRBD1	TGTGCCACCAGCAGATTAGCACAGGGGAGTGGGAGAATTCACCCCCTCCACTTT	CATSRLAQGSGRIHPLHF
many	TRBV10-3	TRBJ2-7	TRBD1	TGTGCCATCAGTTCCGGGACAGGGGGTTCCTACGAGCAGTACTTC	CAISSGTGGSYEQYF
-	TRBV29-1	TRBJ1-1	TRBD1	TGCAGCGTTGGCCGGGGACAGGGGGTCACTGAAGCTTTCTTT	CSVGRGQGVTEAFF
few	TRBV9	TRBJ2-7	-	TGTGCCAGCAGCCCAGGCCCGGGGGCAAACGAGCAGTACTTC	CASSPGPGANEQYF
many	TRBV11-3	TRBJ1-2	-	TGTGCCAGCAGTTTGTCAGGGTCCGGCTACACCTTC	CASSLSGSGYTF
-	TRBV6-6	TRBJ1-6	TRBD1	TGTGCCAGCAGTGCCAGGACAGGGAGTTTCTATAATTCACCCCTCCACTTT	CASSARTGSFYNSPLHF
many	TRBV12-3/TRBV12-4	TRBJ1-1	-	TGTGCCAGCAGTTTATCAGGCGGTCGGGGCACTGAAGCTTTCTTT	CASSLSGGRGTEAFF
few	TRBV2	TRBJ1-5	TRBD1	TGTGCCAGCATTGGACAGGGGGGCAATCAGCCCCAGCATTTT	CASIGQGGNQPQHF
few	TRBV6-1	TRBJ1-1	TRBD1	TGTGCCAGCAGTTTAGGGACAGGGATAAACACTGAAGCTTTCTTT	CASSLGTGINTEAFF
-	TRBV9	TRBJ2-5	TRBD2	TGTGCCAGCAGCACCGGGACTAGCGGGACGGCAGACACAGGGCAAGAGACCCAGTACTTC	CASSTGTSGTADTGQETQYF
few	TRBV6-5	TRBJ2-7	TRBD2	TGTGCCAGCCGGCCAGCCGGGACTAGCGACTACGAGCAGTACTTC	CASRPAGTSDYEQYF
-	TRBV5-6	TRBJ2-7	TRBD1	TGTGCCAGCGGCCAGGGGGCCCTAACCTACGAGCAGTACTTC	CASGQGALTYEQYF
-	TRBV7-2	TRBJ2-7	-	TGTGCCAGCAGCTTCCGGGACCCCAAGGCCAACAATGAGCAGTACTTC	CASSFRDPKANNEQYF
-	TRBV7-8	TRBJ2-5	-	TGTGCCAGCAGCTTCCAGCGGGTTGAGACCCAGTACTTC	CASSFQRVETQYF
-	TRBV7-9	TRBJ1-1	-	TGTGCCAGCAGCTTAGGGTCAGGGGTTAACACTGAAGCTTTCTTT	CASSLGSGVNTEAFF
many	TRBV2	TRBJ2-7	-	TGTGCCAGCAGTTCGGACGACAGCTCCTACGAGCAGTACTTC	CASSSDDSSYEQYF
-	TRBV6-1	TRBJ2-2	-	TGTGCCAGCAGTGAAGGGAAACAGGACATCGGGGAGCTGTTTTTT	CASSEGKQDIGELFF
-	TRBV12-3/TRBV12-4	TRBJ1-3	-	TGTGCCAGCAGTCCCCCGGGAAGACCGAGCTCTGGAAACACCATATATTTT	CASSPPGRPSSGNTIYF
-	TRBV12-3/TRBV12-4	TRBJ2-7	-	TGTGCCATCAGTTTAACCCGCTACGAGCAGTACTTC	CAISLTRYEQYF